These 13 T cell receptor beta chains were sequenced from one sample in a study of T-cell memory formation after mild COVID-19. MiXCR, run by TCRdb on the 5' RACE reads, gives a single entry per CDR3 protein. This sample has approximately 190,000 distinct CDR3 sequences, with 15% to 20% found just once. The source material was PBMCs or a T cell subset sorted from them (not recorded which). The receptors here all came from an adult woman who had mild COVID-19 (a few samples of this study predate the infection). Cell type and time point are not known.

This clonotype has more than one count but fewer than ten. The chain employs TRBV20-1 and TRBJ2-7, with unresolved D. Trimming cost V 5 bases and J 4 bases, with 12 bases left between them. Germline CDR1 reads DFQATT; CDR2 reads SNEGSKA (reference sequence). The CDR3 has 12 amino acids. The CDR3 region has the DNA TGCAGTGCTGGCCGGCCGTCTTACGAGCAGTACTTC. Protein sequence: CSAGRPSYEQYF.

The CDR3 DNA reads as TGCGCCAGCAGCAAGGACGGACCCTACGAGCAGTACTTC. This translates into CASSKDGPYEQYF. The chain links TRBV5-1 to TRBJ2-7, with D unclear. V lost 4 bases and J 2 bases, leaving 10 bases between the germline ends. In germline, CDR1 is SGHRS, CDR2 YFSETQ. The CDR3 is 13 amino acids.

This clonotype was seen only a few times. The V gene is TRBV7-9, the J gene TRBJ1-2; 8 positions agree with TRBD1. The CDR3 consists of 13 residues. V lost 5 bases, J lost 6 bases, and 5 bases stayed unmatched. Germline CDR1 and CDR2: SEHNR and FQNEAQ (reference sequence). CDR3 nucleotides: TGTGCCAGCAGCGTAAACAGGGGGGATGGCTACACCTTC. Translating gives CASSVNRGDGYTF.

This clonotype was observed a handful of times. This chain's CDR3 is CASSWTGAHEQYF. In DNA form, the CDR3 reads TGTGCCAGCAGTTGGACAGGGGCTCACGAGCAGTACTTC. The chain carries TRBV27 and TRBJ2-7; 9 nucleotides agree with TRBD1. Germline-derived CDR1 and CDR2 are MNHEY and SMNVEV (reference sequence). This CDR3 is 13 amino acids long. The V segment lost 4 bases and the J segment 5 bases; nucleotides outside the gene matches: 3.

V usage is TRBV4-3 and J usage is TRBJ2-2, with unresolved D. CDR1 LGHNA and CDR2 YSLEER come from the germline V gene. CDR3 length equals 16 residues. V was shortened by 0 bases and J by 2 bases, with 10 bases between the two germline ends. Written as DNA, the CDR3 is TGCGCCAGCAGCCAAGATTTGAGCTATAACACCGGGGAGCTGTTTTTT. It encodes CASSQDLSYNTGELFF.

This clonotype has ten or more counts. V and J are TRBV7-2 and TRBJ2-7; 10 nucleotides line up with TRBD1. The CDR3 contains 13 residues. With V trimmed by 5 bases and J by 5 bases, 3 bases remained unmatched. Germline CDR1 SGHTA, CDR2 FQGNSA. CDR3 sequence reads: CASSIGTGDEQYF. The CDR3, as DNA: TGTGCCAGCAGCATAGGGACAGGGGACGAGCAGTACTTC.

This clonotype was counted between two and nine times. The chain uses TRBV16 and TRBJ2-3, with D possibly being TRBD1 or TRBD2 (6 bases each). Germline V gene sequence: CDR1 KGHSY, CDR2 FQNENV. V shed 4 bases and J shed 2 bases, with 16 bases lying between them. The CDR3 totals 16 residues. In DNA, the CDR3 is TGTGCCAGCAGCCCCCCAGGCCGGGGGCTCACAGATACGCAGTATTTT. It translates to CASSPPGRGLTDTQYF.

Only a few counts were recorded for this clonotype. The V gene is TRBV20-1, the J gene TRBJ2-7, with TRBD1 as a possible D gene (7 bases). Germline loops: CDR1 DFQATT, CDR2 SNEGSKA (reference sequence). V shed 0 bases and J shed 2 bases, with 17 bases lying between them. The length of the CDR3 is 16 residues. The CDR3 protein is CSARDWARGDPYEQYF. The CDR3 DNA follows: TGCAGTGCTAGAGATTGGGCCAGGGGGGACCCCTACGAGCAGTACTTC.

The table lists this clonotype with a few counts. The rearrangement links TRBV29-1 to TRBJ1-3; 7 bases fit TRBD1. The CDR3 extends over 13 amino acids. Losses at the gene ends were 4 bases for V and 4 bases for J; bases not matched to a gene: 4. Germline values: CDR1 SQVTM, CDR2 ANQGSEA. Here the CDR3 reads CSVGDRLGNTIYF. In DNA form, the CDR3 reads TGCAGCGTTGGGGACAGACTAGGAAACACCATATATTTT.

V usage is TRBV5-4 and J usage is TRBJ2-5, with D tentatively TRBD1 (6 bases). V lost 0 bases and J lost 9, with 6 bases in between. This CDR3 spans 11 amino acids. Germline V gives CDR1 SGHNT, CDR2 YYREEE (reference sequence). CDR3 coding DNA: TGTGCCAGCAGCTTGGAGGGGGCCCAGTACTTC. It codes for CASSLEGAQYF.

This clonotype turned up a few times. This sequence joins TRBV5-1 and TRBJ2-5, with TRBD1 identical over 8 bases. The V and J ends lost 0 bases and 4 bases, in that order; junction bases with no gene match: 2. This CDR3 has 14 amino acids. The germline gives CDR1 SGHRS, CDR2 YFSETQ. The CDR3 DNA reads TGCGCCAGCAGCTTGGCCGGGACAGGAGAGACCCAGTACTTC. Protein: CASSLAGTGETQYF.

V is TRBV20-1 and J is TRBJ2-7; D perhaps matches TRBD1 (6 bases). V was clipped by 8 bases and J by 3 bases, with 17 bases between them. This CDR3 region has 13 residues. The germline gives CDR1 DFQATT, CDR2 SNEGSKA (reference sequence). The CDR3 nucleotides are TGCAGTACCGGCCGAAGGGGGTTCTACGAGCAGTACTTC. Translation gives CSTGRRGFYEQYF.

The chain links TRBV30 to TRBJ1-2; D gene uncertain. Germline V gene lookup returns CDR1 GTSNPN and CDR2 SVGIG (reference sequence). Trimming took off 3 bases at V and 5 bases at J, with 7 bases between the two ends. This CDR3 contains 11 residues. The CDR3 DNA reads as TGTGCCTGGAGCCCGACTTATGGCTACACCTTC. Its protein product is CAWSPTYGYTF. Full variable domain (remainder filled in from reference TRBV30 and TRBJ1-2): SQTIHQWPATLVQPVGSPLSLECTVEGTSNPNLYWYRQAAGRGLQLLFYSVGIGQISSEVPQNLSASRPQDRQFILSSKKLLLSDSGFYLCAWSPTYGYTFGSGTRLTVV.